The 2 T cell receptor beta chains in this list originate from one sample, sequenced in a study of control samples from healthy donors and cancer patients. Repertoires were generated with immunoSEQ multiplex PCR, while TCRdb's copy carries only in-frame clones and drops some. The sample has 200,000 or so clones, 85% to 95% seen once. The sample consisted of blood. The receptors here all came from a man aged 50-59 years in good health.

This clone was seen only once. The genes are TRBV28 and TRBJ1-2; 9 bases map to TRBD1. V lost 2 bases and J lost 2; bases outside the gene matches: 3. The CDR3 runs to 15 residues. Germline CDR1 is MDHEN and CDR2 is SYDVKM. CDR3 sequence (DNA): TGTGCCAGCAGTTTAGGGGGACAGGGAAACTATGGCTACACCTTC. Its protein product is CASSLGGQGNYGYTF.

The chain employs TRBV27 and TRBJ1-4; 7 bases match TRBD1. J was trimmed by 8 bases and V by 6 bases; bases with no gene match: 6. This CDR3 has 13 amino acids. CDR1 is MNHEY, CDR2 SMNVEV, per germline (reference sequence). CDR3 in amino acids: CASREGATEKLFF. The CDR3 DNA reads TGTGCCAGCAGGGAGGGGGCTACGGAAAAACTGTTTTTT.